A single sample gave rise to the 9 T cell receptor beta chains below, sequenced in a study of T-cell memory formation after mild COVID-19 (TCRdb year 2021). The method was 5' RACE. Sequenced using an Illumina NovaSeq 6000. The public reads were reanalyzed by TCRdb: fastp trimming at Q25, MiXCR alignment, in-frame beta chains only. Rows merge per CDR3 protein into single entries with the most common DNA and genes. The sample has fewer than 250,000 distinct CDR3 sequences on record, about 16% of them singletons. The top ten hold roughly 2.3% of the sample. What was sequenced was PBMCs or a T cell subset sorted from them (not recorded which). The receptors were gathered from an adult woman who had mild COVID-19 (a few samples of this study predate the infection). The sample titles of this study are shuffled in the database, so cell type and time point are left out; the donor was told from shared clones.

V and J are TRBV24-1 and TRBJ2-3; D uncertain. The CDR3 runs 15 residues. The germline CDR1 and CDR2 sequences are KGHDR and SFDVKD. With 4 bases removed from V and 6 bases from J, the gap between germline ends came to 16 bases. The CDR3: CATSEGGTGGDTQYF. CDR3 DNA sequence: TGTGCCACCAGTGAAGGCGGAACGGGTGGGGATACGCAGTATTTT.

V gene TRBV6-6 combines with J gene TRBJ2-7, with 14 bases fitting TRBD2. CDR3 length equals 15 residues. The J segment lost 3 bases and the V segment lost 6 bases, leaving 4 bases of the junction unmatched. Germline V gene sequence: CDR1 MNHNY, CDR2 SVGAGI (reference sequence). In nucleotides, the CDR3 is TGTGCCAGCAGGGGGGGACTAGCGGGAGTCTACGAGCAGTACTTC. Residues: CASRGGLAGVYEQYF.

The chain joins TRBV7-2 to TRBJ2-2; D perhaps matches TRBD2 (6 bases). The CDR3 sequence is 15 residues long. Germline loops: CDR1 SGHTA, CDR2 FQGNSA. V was cut by 8 bases and J by 0 bases, with 13 bases left in between. The CDR3 region is CASGMRDANTGELFF. The CDR3 bases are TGTGCCAGCGGAATGCGGGATGCGAACACCGGGGAGCTGTTTTTT.

This clonotype has just a few counts. The chain is built from TRBV7-2 and TRBJ2-7; D gene ambiguous. Deletions cut 5 bases from V and 1 base from J, with 15 bases between. The CDR3 covers 15 residues. Per the germline V gene, CDR1 is SGHTA and CDR2 is FQGNSA. CDR3 protein: CASSRSVGNSYEQYF. CDR3 DNA: TGTGCCAGCAGCCGGAGTGTTGGGAATTCCTACGAGCAGTACTTC.

The chain links TRBV9 to TRBJ2-3; no reliable D call. This CDR3 region has 13 residues. CDR1 is SGDLS, CDR2 YYNGEE, per germline. V lost 3 bases to trimming and J lost 6 bases, with 11 bases between them. CDR3 residues: CASSDSPPDTQYF. The DNA for the CDR3 is TGTGCCAGCAGCGATTCACCTCCGGATACGCAGTATTTT.

This clonotype was observed at least ten times. The CDR3 here is CASSLGGLGGYTF. The CDR3 DNA is TGTGCCAGCAGCTTGGGGGGCCTCGGAGGCTACACCTTC. The chain is built from TRBV5-6 and TRBJ1-2, with D tentatively TRBD1 (5 bases). The germline V gene has CDR1 SGHDT and CDR2 YYEEEE. V lost 0 bases to trimming and J lost 8 bases, with 11 bases between them. CDR3 length equals 13 residues.

The chain links TRBV7-9 to TRBJ2-7, with TRBD1 matching over 8 bases. The CDR3 consists of 13 residues. The trim removed 4 bases at V and 5 bases at J, leaving 4 bases unmatched. Germline loops: CDR1 SEHNR, CDR2 FQNEAQ (reference sequence). This chain's CDR3 is CASSSDRAHEQYF. In nucleotides, the CDR3 is TGTGCCAGCAGCTCGGACAGGGCCCACGAGCAGTACTTC.

This clonotype was recorded a few times. This rearrangement joins TRBV6-5 to TRBJ2-7, with 9 bases that match TRBD1. The germline CDR1 and CDR2 sequences are MNHEY and SVGAGI. The CDR3 sequence is 15 residues long. The trim removed 1 base at V and 4 bases at J, leaving 5 bases unmatched. The chain's CDR3 is CASSYFGTGIYEQYF. The DNA for the CDR3 is TGTGCCAGCAGTTACTTCGGGACAGGGATTTACGAGCAGTACTTC.

This clonotype was picked up a small number of times. The chain couples TRBV12-3 or TRBV12-4 to TRBJ2-7; 9 bases align to TRBD2. Trimming at V came to 4 bases and at J to 6 bases, leaving 7 bases not matched to a gene. The CDR3 spans 14 residues. The CDR3 region has the DNA TGTGCCAGCAGTTACTCAGCGGGGGGCGGCGAGCAGTACTTC. It specifies CASSYSAGGGEQYF.